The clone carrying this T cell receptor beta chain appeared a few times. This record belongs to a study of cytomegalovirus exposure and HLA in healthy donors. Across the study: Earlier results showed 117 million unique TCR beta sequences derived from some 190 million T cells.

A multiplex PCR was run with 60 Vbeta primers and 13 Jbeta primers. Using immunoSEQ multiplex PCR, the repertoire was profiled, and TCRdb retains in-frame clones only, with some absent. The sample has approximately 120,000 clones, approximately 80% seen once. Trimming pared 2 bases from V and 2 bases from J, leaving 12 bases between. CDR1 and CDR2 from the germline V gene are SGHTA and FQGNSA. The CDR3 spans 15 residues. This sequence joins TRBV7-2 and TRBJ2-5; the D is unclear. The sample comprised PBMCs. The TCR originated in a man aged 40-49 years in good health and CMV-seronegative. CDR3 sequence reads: CASSLMSQAQETQYF. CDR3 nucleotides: TGTGCCAGCAGCTTAATGTCCCAGGCTCAAGAGACCCAGTACTTC.